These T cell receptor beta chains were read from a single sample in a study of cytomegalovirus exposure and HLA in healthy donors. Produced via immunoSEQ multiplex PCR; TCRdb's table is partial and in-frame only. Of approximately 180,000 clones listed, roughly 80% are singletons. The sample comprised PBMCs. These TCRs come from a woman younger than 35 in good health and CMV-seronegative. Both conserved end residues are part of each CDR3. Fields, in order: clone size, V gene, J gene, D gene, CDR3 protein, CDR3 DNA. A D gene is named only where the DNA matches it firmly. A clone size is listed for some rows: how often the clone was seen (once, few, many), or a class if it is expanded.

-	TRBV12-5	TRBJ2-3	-	CASGLVQPGTDTQYF	TGTGCTAGTGGTTTGGTACAACCCGGCACAGATACGCAGTATTTT
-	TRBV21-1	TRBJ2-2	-	CASSKEGETNTGELFF	TGTGCCAGCAGCAAAGAAGGGGAAACGAACACCGGGGAGCTGTTTTTT
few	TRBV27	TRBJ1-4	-	CASSSYRSGEKLFF	TGTGCCAGCAGTTCCTATCGGTCGGGGGAAAAACTGTTTTTT
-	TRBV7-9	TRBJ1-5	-	CASSFTEPNSNQPQHF	TGTGCCAGCAGCTTCACAGAGCCCAATAGCAATCAGCCCCAGCATTTT
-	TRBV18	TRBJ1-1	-	CASSPLEGTVNTEAFF	TGTGCCAGCTCACCACTTGAAGGCACAGTGAACACTGAAGCTTTCTTT
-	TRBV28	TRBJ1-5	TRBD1	CASTRGGTGVSNQPQHF	TGTGCCAGCACACGTGGAGGCACAGGGGTGAGCAATCAGCCCCAGCATTTT
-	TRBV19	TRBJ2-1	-	CASSMGGQSTYNEQFF	TGTGCCAGTAGTATGGGGGGACAGTCCACCTACAATGAGCAGTTCTTC
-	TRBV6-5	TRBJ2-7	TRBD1	CASSRQGNEQYF	TGTGCCAGCAGTAGACAGGGGAACGAGCAGTACTTC
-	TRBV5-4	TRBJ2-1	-	CASSLGDNEQFF	TGTGCCAGCAGCTTGGGCGACAATGAGCAGTTCTTC
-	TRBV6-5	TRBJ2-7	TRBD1	CASSSDRALGEQYF	TGTGCCAGCAGTTCGGACAGGGCGCTGGGCGAGCAGTACTTC
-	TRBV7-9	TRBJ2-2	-	CASSHRRGGELFF	TGTGCCAGCAGTCACCGACGGGGCGGGGAGCTGTTTTTT
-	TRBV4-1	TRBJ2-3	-	CASSQDVGGQSTDTQYF	TGCGCCAGCAGCCAAGATGTTGGAGGCCAAAGCACAGATACGCAGTATTTT
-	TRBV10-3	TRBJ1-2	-	CAIGGLGQLVHGYTF	TGTGCCATCGGAGGATTAGGACAGCTCGTTCATGGCTACACCTTC
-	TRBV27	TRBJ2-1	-	CASSIIPWSGSYNEQFF	TGTGCCAGCAGTATAATCCCCTGGAGCGGATCCTACAATGAGCAGTTCTTC
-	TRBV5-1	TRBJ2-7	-	CASSPTGSAGYEQYF	TGCGCCAGCAGCCCAACAGGGTCCGCCGGGTACGAGCAGTACTTC
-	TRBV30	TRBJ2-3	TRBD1	CAWSVFDRAYTDTQYF	TGTGCCTGGAGTGTATTTGACAGGGCGTACACAGATACGCAGTATTTT
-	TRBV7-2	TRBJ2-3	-	CASSLPRFGTDTQYF	TGTGCCAGCAGCTTACCGCGCTTTGGTACAGATACGCAGTATTTT
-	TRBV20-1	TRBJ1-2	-	CSALGAYGYTF	TGCAGTGCCTTGGGGGCCTATGGCTACACCTTC
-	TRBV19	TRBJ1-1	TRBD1	CASSASGGHTEAFF	TGTGCCAGTAGTGCCTCAGGGGGACACACTGAAGCTTTCTTT
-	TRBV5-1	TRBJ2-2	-	CASRSSRGRNTGELFF	TGCGCCAGCAGGTCCTCTCGGGGTAGGAACACCGGGGAGCTGTTTTTT
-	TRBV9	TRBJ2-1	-	CASSVGGGAYNEQFF	TGTGCCAGCAGCGTAGGTGGGGGCGCCTACAATGAGCAGTTCTTC
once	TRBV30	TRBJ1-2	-	CAWSVTQGHGYTF	TGTGCCTGGAGTGTAACACAGGGACATGGCTACACCTTC
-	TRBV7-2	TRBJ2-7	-	CASSPGIGGPEQYF	TGTGCCAGCAGCCCCGGGATCGGGGGACCCGAGCAGTACTTC
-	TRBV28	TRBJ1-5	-	CASSRQPSNQPQHF	TGTGCCAGCAGTCGACAGCCTAGCAATCAGCCCCAGCATTTT
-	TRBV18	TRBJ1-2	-	CASSERQDYGYTF	TGTGCCAGCTCCGAAAGACAGGACTATGGCTACACCTTC
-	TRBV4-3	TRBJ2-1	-	CASSQETPRLTTNEQFF	TGCGCCAGCAGCCAAGAAACCCCGAGACTCACAACCAATGAGCAGTTCTTC
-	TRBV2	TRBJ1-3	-	CASRVAAGSGNTIYF	TGTGCCAGCAGGGTCGCGGCTGGCTCTGGAAACACCATATATTTT
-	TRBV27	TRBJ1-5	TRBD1	CASSPRTGYQPQHF	TGTGCCAGCAGTCCGCGGACAGGGTATCAGCCCCAGCATTTT
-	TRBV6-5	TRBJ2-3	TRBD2	CASRRLADSTDTQYF	TGTGCCAGCAGGAGACTAGCGGATAGCACAGATACGCAGTATTTT
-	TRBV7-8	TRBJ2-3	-	CASSLGGWGGAGTDTQYF	TGTGCCAGCAGCTTAGGAGGTTGGGGGGGCGCCGGCACAGATACGCAGTATTTT
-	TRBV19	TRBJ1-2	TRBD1	CASRRQGADYGYTF	TGTGCCAGTAGGAGACAGGGGGCGGACTATGGCTACACCTTC
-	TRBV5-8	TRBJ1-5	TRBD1	CATNPIPRDREYSNQPQHF	TGTGCCACCAACCCAATTCCCCGGGACAGGGAGTATAGCAATCAGCCCCAGCATTTT
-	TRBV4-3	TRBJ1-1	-	CASSQDMGGENTEAFF	TGCGCCAGCAGCCAAGATATGGGGGGAGAGAACACTGAAGCTTTCTTT
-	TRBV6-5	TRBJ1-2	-	CASRSPRLYGYTF	TGTGCCAGCAGGTCCCCTAGGCTCTATGGCTACACCTTC
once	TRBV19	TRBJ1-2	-	CASSIQGGWGYTF	TGTGCCAGTAGTATCCAGGGAGGATGGGGCTACACCTTC
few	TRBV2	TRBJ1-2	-	CASRVQVMPNYGYTF	TGTGCCAGCAGAGTACAGGTGATGCCCAACTATGGCTACACCTTC
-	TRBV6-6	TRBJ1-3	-	CASSYRDFSGNTIYF	TGTGCCAGCAGTTACCGAGACTTCTCTGGAAACACCATATATTTT
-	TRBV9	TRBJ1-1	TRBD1	CASSAYTGGSGAEAFF	TGTGCCAGCAGCGCTTATACAGGGGGCAGCGGCGCTGAAGCTTTCTTT
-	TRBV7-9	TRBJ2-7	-	CASSLAGPGMEQYF	TGTGCCAGCAGCTTAGCGGGCCCCGGGATGGAGCAGTACTTC
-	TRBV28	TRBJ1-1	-	CASSPLRAGHTEAFF	TGTGCCAGCAGTCCCCTGCGGGCGGGACACACTGAAGCTTTCTTT
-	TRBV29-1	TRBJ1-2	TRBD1	CSVAGTGGEGYGYTF	TGCAGCGTCGCGGGAACAGGGGGCGAAGGCTATGGCTACACCTTC
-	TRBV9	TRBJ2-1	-	CASSNPTYNEQFF	TGTGCCAGCAGTAACCCTACCTACAATGAGCAGTTCTTC
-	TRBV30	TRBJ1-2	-	CAGGEQATSSYTF	TGTGCTGGGGGGGAACAGGCCACATCAAGCTACACCTTC
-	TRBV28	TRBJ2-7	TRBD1	CASSLSGTGLTWTYEQYF	TGTGCCAGCAGTCTTTCCGGGACAGGGCTCACTTGGACCTACGAGCAGTACTTC
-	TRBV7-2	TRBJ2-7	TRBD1	CASSSGGTGAHEQYF	TGTGCCAGCAGCTCGGGAGGGACAGGGGCCCACGAGCAGTACTTC
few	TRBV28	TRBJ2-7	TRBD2	CASSLSSGTSGRAIKEQYF	TGTGCCAGCAGTTTATCTTCCGGGACTAGCGGGAGGGCCATAAAAGAGCAGTACTTC
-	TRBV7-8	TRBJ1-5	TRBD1	CASSLRDRGAGQPQHF	TGTGCCAGCAGCCTCCGGGACAGGGGGGCGGGTCAGCCCCAGCATTTT
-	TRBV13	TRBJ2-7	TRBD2	CASSPLGTSGGYEQYF	TGTGCCAGCAGCCCCCTTGGGACTAGCGGGGGCTACGAGCAGTACTTC
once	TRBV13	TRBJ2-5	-	CASSPREGETQYF	TGTGCCAGCAGCCCCCGGGAAGGAGAGACCCAGTACTTC
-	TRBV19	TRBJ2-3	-	CASSIVDTQYF	TGTGCCAGTAGTATCGTAGATACGCAGTATTTT
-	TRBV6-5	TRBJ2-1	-	CASSYSNGDEQFF	TGTGCCAGCAGTTACTCGAACGGGGATGAGCAGTTCTTC
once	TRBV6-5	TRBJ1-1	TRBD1	CASSLTGGAGTEAFF	TGTGCCAGCAGCCTCACAGGGGGCGCGGGTACTGAAGCTTTCTTT
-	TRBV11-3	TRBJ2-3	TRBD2	CASSPNSGRPRIDTQYF	TGTGCCAGCAGCCCTAATAGCGGGAGGCCGAGGATAGATACGCAGTATTTT
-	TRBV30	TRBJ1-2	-	CAWTLLYGYTF	TGTGCCTGGACCCTTCTCTATGGCTACACCTTC
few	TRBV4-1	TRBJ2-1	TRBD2	CASSQASGRGANEQFF	TGCGCCAGCAGCCAAGCTAGCGGGAGGGGGGCCAATGAGCAGTTCTTC
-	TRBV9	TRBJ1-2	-	CASSAGGGASSGYTF	TGTGCCAGCAGCGCCGGCGGGGGGGCCTCGTCTGGCTACACCTTC
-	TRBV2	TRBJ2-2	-	CASIQARTNTGELFF	TGTGCCAGCATCCAAGCGAGAACGAACACCGGGGAGCTGTTTTTT
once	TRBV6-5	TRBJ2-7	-	CASSPPGEFYEQYF	TGTGCCAGCAGCCCGCCGGGGGAATTCTACGAGCAGTACTTC
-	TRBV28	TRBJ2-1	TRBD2	CASSPSIAGRDEQFF	TGTGCCAGCAGCCCCTCGATAGCGGGGAGGGATGAGCAGTTCTTC